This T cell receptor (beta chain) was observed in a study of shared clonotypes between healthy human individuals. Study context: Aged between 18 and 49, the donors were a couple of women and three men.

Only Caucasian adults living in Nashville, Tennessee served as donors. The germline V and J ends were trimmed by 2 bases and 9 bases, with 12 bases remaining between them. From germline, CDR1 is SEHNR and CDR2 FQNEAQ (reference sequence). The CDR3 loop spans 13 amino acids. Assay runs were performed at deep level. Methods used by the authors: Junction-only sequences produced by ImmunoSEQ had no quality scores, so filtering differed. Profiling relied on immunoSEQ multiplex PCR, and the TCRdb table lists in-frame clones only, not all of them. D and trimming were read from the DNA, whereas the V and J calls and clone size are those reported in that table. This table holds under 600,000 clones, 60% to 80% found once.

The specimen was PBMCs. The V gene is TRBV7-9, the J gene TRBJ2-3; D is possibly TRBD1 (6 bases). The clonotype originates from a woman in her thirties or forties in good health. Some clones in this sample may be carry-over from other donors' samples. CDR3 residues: CASSLSRQATQYF. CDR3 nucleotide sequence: TGTGCCAGCAGCTTATCTCGACAGGCAACGCAGTATTTT.